The T cell receptor (beta chain) described here comes from a study of CD8+ T cells in alopecia areata. The authors extracted RNA and reverse transcribed it into cDNA as the sequencing template. Produced via immunoSEQ multiplex PCR; TCRdb's table is partial and in-frame only. The repertoire holds 90,000 or so clones, with about 40% as singletons. With V trimmed by 3 bases and J by 7 bases, 11 bases remained unmatched. The CDR3 has 17 amino acids. Germline V gene lookup returns CDR1 SGHVS and CDR2 FQNEAQ. By proportion, this clone is medium-sized. The sample's treatment: oral pan-JAK inhibitor, 5-10 mg twice daily.

Material: CD8+ T cells sorted from blood, obtained at week 24, from a patient treated with tofacitinib. The chain uses TRBV7-8 and TRBJ2-2; the match to TRBD2 covers 10 bases. The TCR originated in a human donor with alopecia areata. In DNA, the CDR3 is TGTGCCAGCAGCTTTACTAGCGGGATTCCTTCGAGCGGGGAGCTGTTTTTT. It codes for CASSFTSGIPSSGELFF.